A single sample is the source of the 25 T cell receptor beta chains below, sequenced in a study of radiotherapy plus CTLA-4 blockade in lung cancer. Measured with immunoSEQ multiplex PCR; TCRdb has only the in-frame clones, and not every one. The sample yields some 87,000 clones, under 85% seen once. The source material was peripheral blood, sampled from a patient treated with radiotherapy plus ipilimumab. The origin of the receptors is a human donor with non-small cell lung cancer that progressed on radiotherapy plus ipilimumab.

This chain joins TRBV19 and TRBJ1-4, with 7 nucleotides matching TRBD1. Germline V lookup: CDR1 LNHDA, CDR2 SQIVND (reference sequence). Unmatched junction bases numbered 9, after V lost 3 bases and J lost 11 bases. CDR3 length: 14 amino acids. CDR3 sequence reads: CASSISGGLGKLFF. The CDR3 DNA is TGTGCCAGTAGTATCTCAGGGGGACTTGGGAAACTGTTTTTT.

The chain links TRBV25-1 to TRBJ2-2; TRBD2 matches at 13 bases. V lost 4 bases, J lost 9 bases, and 5 bases stayed unmatched. The CDR3 loop spans 15 amino acids. Germline V gene lookup returns CDR1 MGHDK and CDR2 SYGVNS. CDR3 protein: CASSGLAGGKRELFF. For the CDR3, the DNA is TGTGCCAGCAGTGGACTAGCGGGAGGAAAGAGGGAGCTGTTTTTT.

The V and J genes are TRBV5-4 and TRBJ2-5; 12 bases fit TRBD2. CDR1 is SGHNT, CDR2 YYREEE, per germline (reference sequence). V lost 2 bases and J lost 5; bases outside the gene matches: 10. This CDR3 region has 17 residues. CDR3 loop: CASSFMASGGAGETQYF. DNA for the CDR3: TGTGCCAGCAGCTTTATGGCTAGCGGGGGGGCGGGCGAGACCCAGTACTTC.

In its sample, this clone is medium-sized. The chain combines TRBV19 with TRBJ2-7; 12 bases fit TRBD1. CDR1 and CDR2 from the germline V gene are LNHDA and SQIVND (reference sequence). The ends lost 5 bases at V and 2 bases at J; junction bases unmatched: 4. There are 15 residues in the CDR3. CDR3 sequence (DNA): TGTGCCAGTAGTCCCGGGACAGGGGGCGCCTACGAGCAGTACTTC. It codes for CASSPGTGGAYEQYF.

The chain couples TRBV9 to TRBJ1-2, with 12 bases fitting TRBD1. CDR1 is SGDLS, CDR2 YYNGEE, per germline. Unmatched junction bases numbered 6, after V lost 0 bases and J lost 0 bases. The CDR3 is 18 residues long. The CDR3 loop is CASSVGPGQGATNYGYTF. The CDR3 DNA reads as TGTGCCAGCAGCGTAGGCCCGGGACAGGGGGCGACTAACTATGGCTACACCTTC. Full variable domain (remainder filled in from reference TRBV9 and TRBJ1-2): DSGVTQTPKHLITATGQRVTLRCSPRSGDLSVYWYQQSLDQGLQFLIQYYNGEERAKGNILERFSAQQFPDLHSELNLSSLELGDSALYFCASSVGPGQGATNYGYTFGSGTRLTVV.

On this clone: Other nucleotide sequences in the sample specify the same CDR3. This rearrangement joins TRBV7-2 to TRBJ2-7, with a possible D match to TRBD1 (6 bases). CDR3 length equals 15 residues. Trimming shortened V by 5 bases and J by 2 bases, and 16 bases separated the two germline ends. Germline CDR1 is SGHTA and CDR2 is FQGNSA. For the CDR3, the DNA is TGTGCCAGCAGCCCATGGGCAGGGGTGACCTACGAGCAGTACTTC. Protein sequence: CASSPWAGVTYEQYF. The variable domain in full, with the rest retrieved from reference TRBV7-2 and TRBJ2-7, is GAGVSQSPSNKVTEKGKDVELRCDPISGHTALYWYRQSLGQGLEFLIYFQGNSAPDKSGLPSDRFSAERTGGSVSTLTIQRTQQEDSAVYLCASSPWAGVTYEQYFGPGTRLTVT.

The V and J genes are TRBV29-1 and TRBJ1-3, with D unresolved. CDR3 length: 14 residues. In germline, CDR1 is SQVTM, CDR2 ANQGSEA. V shed 0 bases and J shed 1 base, with 7 bases lying between them. CDR3 DNA sequence: TGCAGCGTTGAAGAGCTGGGTTCTGGAAACACCATATATTTT. The encoded protein is CSVEELGSGNTIYF.

The rearrangement links TRBV19 to TRBJ1-5; D possibly corresponds to TRBD1 (5 bases). This CDR3 spans 14 amino acids. Germline V lookup: CDR1 LNHDA, CDR2 SQIVND (reference sequence). Trimming took 6 bases from V and 0 from J, leaving 9 bases between them. DNA for the CDR3: TGTGCCAGTAGGATCGGGGGTAGCAATCAGCCCCAGCATTTT. This translates into CASRIGGSNQPQHF.

The chain is built from TRBV5-1 and TRBJ1-4; D uncertain. Germline assignment: CDR1 SGHRS and CDR2 YFSETQ. The CDR3 consists of 15 residues. Trimming cost V 0 bases and J 0 bases, with 6 bases left between them. The CDR3 protein is CASSLGTTTNEKLFF. Written as DNA, the CDR3 is TGCGCCAGCAGCTTGGGGACCACAACTAATGAAAAACTGTTTTTT.

The V gene is TRBV2, the J gene TRBJ1-2; D gene unclear. Trimming pared 0 bases from V and 7 bases from J, leaving 21 bases between. The CDR3 runs to 17 residues. Germline-derived CDR1 and CDR2 are SNHLY and FYNNEI. Here the CDR3 reads CASSEARKLHGVSGYTF. The CDR3 nucleotides read TGTGCCAGCAGTGAAGCGCGGAAACTACACGGCGTTAGTGGCTACACCTTC.

The chain carries TRBV5-4 and TRBJ2-4; perhaps TRBD2 as D (6 bases). The germline gives CDR1 SGHNT, CDR2 YYREEE (reference sequence). The V end lost 4 bases, the J end lost 1 base, and 12 bases lay between the germline ends. This CDR3 contains 15 residues. For the CDR3, the DNA is TGTGCCAGCAGCAGCCCGGGGGAGGCCAAAAACATTCAGTACTTC. Translation: CASSSPGEAKNIQYF.

This rearrangement joins TRBV30 to TRBJ1-1, with no clear D. CDR3 length: 13 amino acids. Trimming shortened V by 3 bases and J by 1 base, and 9 bases separated the two germline ends. Germline V CDR1 and CDR2: GTSNPN, SVGIG (reference sequence). CDR3 in DNA: TGTGCCTGGAGAAGGACCCAGAACACTGAAGCTTTCTTT. Its translation is CAWRRTQNTEAFF.

The chain is built from TRBV18 and TRBJ1-5, with unresolved D. Germline loops: CDR1 KGHSH, CDR2 LQKENI. The V gene lost 3 bases and the J gene lost 0 bases, with 9 bases spanning the gap. The CDR3 loop spans 15 amino acids. CDR3: CASSPTGASNQPQHF. The CDR3 coding sequence is TGTGCCAGCTCACCCACGGGTGCTAGCAATCAGCCCCAGCATTTT. The full variable domain, rest sourced from reference TRBV18 and TRBJ1-5, is NAGVMQNPRHLVRRRGQEARLRCSPMKGHSHVYWYRQLPEEGLKFMVYLQKENIIDESGMPKERFSAEFPKEGPSILRIQQVVRGDSAAYFCASSPTGASNQPQHFGDGTRLSIL.

This sequence joins TRBV18 and TRBJ2-1; 13 bases match TRBD2. V gave up 6 bases and J gave up 13 bases; unmatched junction bases: 9. In germline, CDR1 is KGHSH, CDR2 LQKENI. CDR3 length: 14 residues. The DNA of the CDR3 is TGTGCCAGCTCCCCTTCCACTAGCGGGAGGGAACAGTTCTTC. This translates into CASSPSTSGREQFF. Based on the CDR3 plus reference TRBV18 and TRBJ2-1, the full variable domain is NAGVMQNPRHLVRRRGQEARLRCSPMKGHSHVYWYRQLPEEGLKFMVYLQKENIIDESGMPKERFSAEFPKEGPSILRIQQVVRGDSAAYFCASSPSTSGREQFFGPGTRLTVL.

The sample holds one count of this clone. The chain combines TRBV28 with TRBJ2-7; either TRBD1 or TRBD2 may fit D (5 bases each). The CDR3 is made up of 15 amino acids. V lost 2 bases and J lost 0, with 11 bases in between. Germline CDR1 is MDHEN and CDR2 is SYDVKM. The CDR3 DNA reads TGTGCCAGCAGTTTAACCGAGGGGCTCTCCTACGAGCAGTACTTC. Encoded protein: CASSLTEGLSYEQYF. Full variable domain (remainder filled in from reference TRBV28 and TRBJ2-7): DVKVTQSSRYLVKRTGEKVFLECVQDMDHENMFWYRQDPGLGLRLIYFSYDVKMKEKGDIPEGYSVSREKKERFSLILESASTNQTSMYLCASSLTEGLSYEQYFGPGTRLTVT.

J is TRBJ2-7 and V is TRBV7-9, with TRBD1 matching 7 bases. The ends lost 5 bases at V and 6 bases at J; junction bases unmatched: 10. The CDR3 consists of 14 residues. Germline-derived CDR1 and CDR2 are SEHNR and FQNEAQ (reference sequence). CDR3 nucleotide sequence: TGTGCCAGCAGCCCCCCTGACAGGGCTGGCGAGCAGTACTTC. It is translated as CASSPPDRAGEQYF.

The chain recombines TRBV7-9 with TRBJ2-7, with no clear D. Germline V gene data show CDR1 as SEHNR and CDR2 as FQNEAQ (reference sequence). V lost 0 bases to trimming and J lost 5 bases, with 11 bases between them. The CDR3 runs 14 residues. The DNA for the CDR3 is TGTGCCAGCAGCTTAGCGGTTCCGCCCCACGAGCAGTACTTC. Protein sequence: CASSLAVPPHEQYF.

The chain combines TRBV2 with TRBJ2-5; D gene unclear. Germline lookup yields CDR1 SNHLY and CDR2 FYNNEI. Trimming stripped 8 bases from V and 6 bases from J, with 7 bases between. This CDR3 is built from 10 residues. CDR3 in DNA: TGTGCCAGCGGGGAACAGACCCAGTACTTC. Its protein is CASGEQTQYF.

This chain uses TRBV15 with TRBJ2-7, with unresolved D. The CDR3 covers 16 residues. V lost 0 bases, J lost 0 bases, and 12 bases lay in between. CDR1 LNHNV and CDR2 YYDKDF come from the germline V gene (reference sequence). CDR3 DNA: TGTGCCACCAGCAGAGATCGAGGTCTGTACTCCTACGAGCAGTACTTC. Its translation: CATSRDRGLYSYEQYF.

This clone occurred once. J is TRBJ1-2 and V is TRBV15; D not resolved. V was trimmed by 1 base and J by 1 base, leaving 7 bases between them. The CDR3 is 14 amino acids. CDR1 and CDR2 (germline): LNHNV, YYDKDF (reference sequence). CDR3 region: CATSRGVVNYGYTF. In nucleotides, the CDR3 is TGTGCCACCAGCAGAGGCGTGGTTAACTATGGCTACACCTTC.

The chain joins TRBV30 to TRBJ2-7; either TRBD1 or TRBD2 may fit D (5 bases each). Germline V gives CDR1 GTSNPN, CDR2 SVGIG (reference sequence). The CDR3 length is 15 residues. Trimming removed 3 bases at V and 6 bases at J, with 21 bases between. The CDR3 DNA follows: TGTGCCTGGAGCAGAGGGCAAGGGACCGCAAGCGAGCAGTACTTC. Protein sequence: CAWSRGQGTASEQYF.

This chain links TRBV4-3 with TRBJ1-2, with 7 bases lining up with TRBD1. The CDR3 is made up of 16 amino acids. V trimming: 1 base; J trimming: 2 bases; junction bases outside the gene matches: 7. Looked up from germline, CDR1 is LGHNA and CDR2 is YSLEER. This CDR3 is CASSQVDRVQNYGYTF. DNA for the CDR3: TGCGCCAGCAGCCAAGTAGACAGGGTCCAAAACTATGGCTACACCTTC.

V and J are TRBV7-9 and TRBJ1-2; D gene uncertain. From germline, CDR1 is SEHNR and CDR2 FQNEAQ (reference sequence). V was pared by 0 bases and J by 2 bases, with 7 bases between. The CDR3 is made up of 14 amino acids. The CDR3: CASSLASANYGYTF. CDR3 DNA: TGTGCCAGCAGCTTAGCGTCAGCGAACTATGGCTACACCTTC.

CDR3 sequence (DNA): TGTGCCAGCACCCCCCCACTGGGACTAGCGGGGGGGCGTGGATACGAGCAGTACTTC. This codes for CASTPPLGLAGGRGYEQYF. This rearrangement joins TRBV28 to TRBJ2-7; 16 bases match TRBD2. CDR3 length: 19 amino acids. The germline gives CDR1 MDHEN, CDR2 SYDVKM. The trim removed 7 bases at V and 4 bases at J, leaving 16 bases unmatched.

This clone was observed once. In DNA, the CDR3 is TGTGCCAGCTCACCACAGGGAGGCGAGCAGTACTTC. This translates into CASSPQGGEQYF. The chain combines TRBV18 with TRBJ2-7, with a weak D call TRBD2 (6 bases). The CDR3 is 12 residues long. The ends were cut back, 1 base at V and 6 bases at J, with 7 bases in the middle. Germline CDR1 KGHSH, CDR2 LQKENI.